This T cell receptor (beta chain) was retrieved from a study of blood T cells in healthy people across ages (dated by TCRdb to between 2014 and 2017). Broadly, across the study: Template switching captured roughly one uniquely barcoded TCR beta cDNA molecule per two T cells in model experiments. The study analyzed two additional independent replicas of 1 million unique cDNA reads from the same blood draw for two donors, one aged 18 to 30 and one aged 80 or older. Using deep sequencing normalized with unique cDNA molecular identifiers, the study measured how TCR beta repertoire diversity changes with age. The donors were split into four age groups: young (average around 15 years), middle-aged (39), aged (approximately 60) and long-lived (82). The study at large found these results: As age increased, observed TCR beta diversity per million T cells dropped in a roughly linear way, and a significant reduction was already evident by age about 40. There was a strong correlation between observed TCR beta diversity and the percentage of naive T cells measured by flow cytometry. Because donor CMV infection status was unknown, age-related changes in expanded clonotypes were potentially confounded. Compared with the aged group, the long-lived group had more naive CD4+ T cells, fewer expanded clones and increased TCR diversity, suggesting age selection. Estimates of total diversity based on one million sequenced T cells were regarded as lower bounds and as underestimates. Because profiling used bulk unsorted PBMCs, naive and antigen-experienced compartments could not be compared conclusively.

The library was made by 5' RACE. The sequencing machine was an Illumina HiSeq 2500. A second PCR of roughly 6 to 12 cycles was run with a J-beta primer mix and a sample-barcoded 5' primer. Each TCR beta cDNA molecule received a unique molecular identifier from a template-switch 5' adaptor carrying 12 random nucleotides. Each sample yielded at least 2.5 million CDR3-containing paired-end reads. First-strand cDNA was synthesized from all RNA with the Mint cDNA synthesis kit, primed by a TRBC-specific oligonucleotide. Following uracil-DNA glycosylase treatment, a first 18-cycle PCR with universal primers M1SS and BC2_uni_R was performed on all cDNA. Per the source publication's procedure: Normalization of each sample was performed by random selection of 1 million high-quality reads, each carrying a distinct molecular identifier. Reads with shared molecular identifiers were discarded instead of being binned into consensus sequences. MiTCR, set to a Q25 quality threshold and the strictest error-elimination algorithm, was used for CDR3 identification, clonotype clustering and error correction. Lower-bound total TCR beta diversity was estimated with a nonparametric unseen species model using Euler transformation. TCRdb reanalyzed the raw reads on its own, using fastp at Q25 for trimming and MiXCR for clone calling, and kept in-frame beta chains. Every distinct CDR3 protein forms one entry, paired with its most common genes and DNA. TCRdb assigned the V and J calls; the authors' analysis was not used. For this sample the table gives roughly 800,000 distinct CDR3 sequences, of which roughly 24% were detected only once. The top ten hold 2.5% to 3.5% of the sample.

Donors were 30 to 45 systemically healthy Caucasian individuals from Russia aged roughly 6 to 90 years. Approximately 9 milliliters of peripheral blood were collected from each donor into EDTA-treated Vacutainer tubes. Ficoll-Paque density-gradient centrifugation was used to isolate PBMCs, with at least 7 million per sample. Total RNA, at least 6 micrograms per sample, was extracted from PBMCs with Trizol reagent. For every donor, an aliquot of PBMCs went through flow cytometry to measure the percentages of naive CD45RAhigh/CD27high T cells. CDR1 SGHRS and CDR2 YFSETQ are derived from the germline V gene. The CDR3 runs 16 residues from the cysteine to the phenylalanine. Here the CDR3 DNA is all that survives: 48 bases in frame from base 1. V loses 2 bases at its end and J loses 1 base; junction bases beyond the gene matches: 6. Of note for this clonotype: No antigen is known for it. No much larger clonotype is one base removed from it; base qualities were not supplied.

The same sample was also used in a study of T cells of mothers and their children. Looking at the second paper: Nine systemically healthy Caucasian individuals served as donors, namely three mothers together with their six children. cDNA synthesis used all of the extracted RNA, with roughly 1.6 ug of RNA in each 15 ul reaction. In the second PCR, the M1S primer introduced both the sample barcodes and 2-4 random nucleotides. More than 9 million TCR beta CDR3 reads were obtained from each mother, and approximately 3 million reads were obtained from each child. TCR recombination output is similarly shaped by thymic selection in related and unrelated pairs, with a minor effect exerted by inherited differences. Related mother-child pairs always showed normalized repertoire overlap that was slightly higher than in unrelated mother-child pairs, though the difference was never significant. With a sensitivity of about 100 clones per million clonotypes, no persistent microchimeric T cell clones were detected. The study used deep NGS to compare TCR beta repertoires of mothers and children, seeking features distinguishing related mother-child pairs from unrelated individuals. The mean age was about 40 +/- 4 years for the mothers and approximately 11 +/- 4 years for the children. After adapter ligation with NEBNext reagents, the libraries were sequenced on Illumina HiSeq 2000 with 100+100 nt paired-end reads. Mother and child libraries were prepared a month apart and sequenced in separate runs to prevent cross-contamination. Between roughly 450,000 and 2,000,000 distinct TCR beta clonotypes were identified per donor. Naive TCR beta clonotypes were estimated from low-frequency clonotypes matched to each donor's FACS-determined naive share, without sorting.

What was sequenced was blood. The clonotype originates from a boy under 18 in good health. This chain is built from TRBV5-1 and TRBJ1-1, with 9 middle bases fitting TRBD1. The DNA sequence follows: TGCGCCAGCAGCTTTACCGGGACAGGGAGGAACACTGAAGCTTTCTTT. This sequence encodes CASSFTGTGRNTEAFF.